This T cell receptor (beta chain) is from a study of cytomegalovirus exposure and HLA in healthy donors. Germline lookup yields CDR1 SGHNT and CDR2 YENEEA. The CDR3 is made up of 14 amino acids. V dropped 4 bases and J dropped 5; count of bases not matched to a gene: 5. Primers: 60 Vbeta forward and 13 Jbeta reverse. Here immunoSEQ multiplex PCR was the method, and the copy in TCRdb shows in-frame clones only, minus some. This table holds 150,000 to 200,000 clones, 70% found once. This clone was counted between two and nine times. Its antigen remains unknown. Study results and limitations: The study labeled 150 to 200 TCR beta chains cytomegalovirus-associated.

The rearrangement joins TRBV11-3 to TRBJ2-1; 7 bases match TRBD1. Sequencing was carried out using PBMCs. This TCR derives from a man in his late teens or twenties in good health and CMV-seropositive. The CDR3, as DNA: TGTGCCAGCAGCTCCCGGGACAGACACAATGAGCAGTTCTTC. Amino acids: CASSSRDRHNEQFF.